What follows are 7 T cell receptor beta chains derived from one specimen sequenced in a study of CD8 T cells in Susac syndrome. Reverse transcription of about 0.45 to 1 ug RNA was carried out with random hexamers. In TCRdb, the immunoSEQ multiplex PCR reads were re-called with MiXCR into one record per CDR3 protein. The profile shows some 300,000 distinct CDR3 sequences, 65% to 90% of them singletons. Source material: CD8+ T cells from PBMCs. The source of these receptors is a human donor with multiple sclerosis.

The chain combines TRBV27 with TRBJ2-3; no firm D call. Germline loops: CDR1 MNHEY, CDR2 SMNVEV (reference sequence). V gave up 5 bases and J gave up 1 base, with 7 bases separating them. The CDR3 sequence is 13 residues long. In DNA, the CDR3 is TGTGCCAGCAGTACCACAGGCACAGATACGCAGTATTTT. This translates into CASSTTGTDTQYF.

The sample holds a few counts of this clonotype. The chain links TRBV11-2 to TRBJ2-3, with 9 bases that match TRBD1. J lost 2 bases, V lost 4 bases, and 13 bases had no gene match. Germline-derived CDR1 and CDR2 are SGHAT and FQNNGV. The CDR3 loop spans 18 amino acids. The DNA for the CDR3 is TGTGCCAGCAGCTCATTTGCGGTCGGGACAGGGCTCACAGATACGCAGTATTTT. It encodes CASSSFAVGTGLTDTQYF.

The chain joins TRBV27 to TRBJ2-1; TRBD2 aligns across 10 bases. V gave up 1 base and J gave up 8 bases; unmatched junction bases: 5. CDR1 is MNHEY, CDR2 SMNVEV, per germline (reference sequence). The CDR3 extends over 15 amino acids. CDR3 amino acids: CASSLLISGRDEQFF. The CDR3 DNA sequence: TGTGCCAGCAGTTTATTGATAAGCGGGAGGGATGAGCAGTTCTTC.

This rearrangement joins TRBV5-4 to TRBJ2-1; D is perhaps TRBD1 (5 bases). The V and J ends lost 2 bases and 2 bases respectively, with 11 bases between them. Per the germline V gene, CDR1 is SGHNT and CDR2 is YYREEE (reference sequence). This CDR3 spans 15 amino acids. The DNA of the CDR3 is TGTGCCAGCAGCTTAGGGGCGATAACCTACAATGAGCAGTTCTTC. Translated: CASSLGAITYNEQFF. The whole variable domain, filled in from reference TRBV5-4 and TRBJ2-1, reads ETGVTQSPTHLIKTRGQQVTLRCSSQSGHNTVSWYQQALGQGPQFIFQYYREEENGRGNFPPRFSGLQFPNYSSELNVNALELDDSALYLCASSLGAITYNEQFFGPGTRLTVL.

A word on this clonotype: The junction departs from the called germline gene at one end, perhaps through a read error. The CDR3 sequence is CAGSLREGPQYF. Here the CDR3 DNA reads TGTGCCGGCAGTTTGCGGGAGGGCCCGCAGTATTTT. The chain recombines TRBV28 with TRBJ2-3, with 9 bases identical to TRBD2. In germline, CDR1 is MDHEN, CDR2 SYDVKM. CDR3 size: 12 residues.

The J gene is TRBJ2-7, the V gene TRBV27; no definite D call. V shed 0 bases and J shed 3 bases, with 12 bases lying between them. This CDR3 is 15 amino acids long. Germline V gene sequence: CDR1 MNHEY, CDR2 SMNVEV (reference sequence). For the CDR3, the DNA is TGTGCCAGCAGTTTATCCGTAGCTGGGATCTACGAGCAGTACTTC. It translates to CASSLSVAGIYEQYF.

V usage is TRBV7-9 and J usage is TRBJ2-5; TRBD1 agrees at 7 bases. CDR3 length: 17 residues. With V trimmed by 5 bases and J by 4 bases, 16 bases remained unmatched. Per germline, CDR1 SEHNR and CDR2 FQNEAQ (reference sequence). CDR3 in DNA: TGTGCCAGCAGCCCGAGTCCCAGGGGACAGTGGGGAGAGACCCAGTACTTC. This encodes CASSPSPRGQWGETQYF.